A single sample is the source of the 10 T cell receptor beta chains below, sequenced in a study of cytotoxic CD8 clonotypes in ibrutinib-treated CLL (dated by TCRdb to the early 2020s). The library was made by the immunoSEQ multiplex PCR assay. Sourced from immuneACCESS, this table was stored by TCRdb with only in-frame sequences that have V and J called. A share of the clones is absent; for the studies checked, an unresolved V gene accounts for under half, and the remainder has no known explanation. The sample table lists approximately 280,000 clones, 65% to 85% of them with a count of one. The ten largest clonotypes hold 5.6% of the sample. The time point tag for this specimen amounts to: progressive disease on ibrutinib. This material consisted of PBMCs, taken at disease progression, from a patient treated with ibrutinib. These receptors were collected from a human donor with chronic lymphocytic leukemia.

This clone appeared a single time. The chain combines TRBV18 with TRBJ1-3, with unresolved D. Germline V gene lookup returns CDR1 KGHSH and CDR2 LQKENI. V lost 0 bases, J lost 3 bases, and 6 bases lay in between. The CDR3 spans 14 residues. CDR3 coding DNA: TGTGCCAGCTCACCACCTCTTGATGGAAACACCATATATTTT. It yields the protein CASSPPLDGNTIYF.

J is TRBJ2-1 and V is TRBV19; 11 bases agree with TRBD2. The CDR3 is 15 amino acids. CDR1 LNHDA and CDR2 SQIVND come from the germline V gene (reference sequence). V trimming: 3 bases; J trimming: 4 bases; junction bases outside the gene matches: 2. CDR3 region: CASSMASGRYNEQFF. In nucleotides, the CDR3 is TGTGCCAGTAGTATGGCTAGCGGGAGGTACAATGAGCAGTTCTTC. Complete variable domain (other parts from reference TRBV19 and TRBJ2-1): DGGITQSPKYLFRKEGQNVTLSCEQNLNHDAMYWYRQDPGQGLRLIYYSQIVNDFQKGDIAEGYSVSREKKESFPLTVTSAQKNPTAFYLCASSMASGRYNEQFFGPGTRLTVL.

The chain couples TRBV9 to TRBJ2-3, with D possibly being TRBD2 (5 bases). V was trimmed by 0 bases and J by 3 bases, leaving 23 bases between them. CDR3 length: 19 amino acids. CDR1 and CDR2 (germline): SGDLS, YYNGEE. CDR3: CASSVESFGGTTPTDTQYF. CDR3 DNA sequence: TGTGCCAGCAGCGTAGAGAGTTTCGGAGGTACGACACCGACAGATACGCAGTATTTT.

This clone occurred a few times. The CDR3 sequence is CASSDARNQPQHF. The CDR3 DNA sequence: TGTGCCAGCAGTGACGCACGCAATCAGCCCCAGCATTTT. V is TRBV6-1 and J is TRBJ1-5; D unclear. V was trimmed by 3 bases and J by 2 bases, leaving 5 bases between them. The CDR3 is 13 residues long. Germline CDR1 MNHNS, CDR2 SASEGT.

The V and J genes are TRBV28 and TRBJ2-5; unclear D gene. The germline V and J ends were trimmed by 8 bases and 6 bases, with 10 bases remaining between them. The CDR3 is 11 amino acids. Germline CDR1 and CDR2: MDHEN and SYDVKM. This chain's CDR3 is CASSPAQTQYF. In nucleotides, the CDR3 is TGTGCCAGCTCCCCGGCGCAGACCCAGTACTTC. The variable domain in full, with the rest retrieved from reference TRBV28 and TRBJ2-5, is DVKVTQSSRYLVKRTGEKVFLECVQDMDHENMFWYRQDPGLGLRLIYFSYDVKMKEKGDIPEGYSVSREKKERFSLILESASTNQTSMYLCASSPAQTQYFGPGTRLLVL.

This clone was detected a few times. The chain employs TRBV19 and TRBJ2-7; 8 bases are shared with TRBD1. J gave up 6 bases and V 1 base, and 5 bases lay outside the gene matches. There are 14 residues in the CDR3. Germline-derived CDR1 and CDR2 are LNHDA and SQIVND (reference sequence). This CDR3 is CASSIGQGLGEQYF. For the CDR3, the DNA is TGTGCCAGTAGTATAGGACAGGGGCTGGGCGAGCAGTACTTC.

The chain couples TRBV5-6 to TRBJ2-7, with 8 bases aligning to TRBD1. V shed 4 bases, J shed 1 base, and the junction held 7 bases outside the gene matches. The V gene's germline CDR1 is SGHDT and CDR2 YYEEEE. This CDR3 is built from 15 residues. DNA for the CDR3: TGTGCCAGCAGCCAGGGGGGACAGGATTCCTACGAGCAGTACTTC. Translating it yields CASSQGGQDSYEQYF.

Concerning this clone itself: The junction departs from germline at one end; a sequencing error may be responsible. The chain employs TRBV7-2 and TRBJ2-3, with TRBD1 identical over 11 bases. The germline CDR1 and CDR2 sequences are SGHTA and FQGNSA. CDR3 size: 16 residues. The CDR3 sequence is CASNLLGQGAVDTQYF. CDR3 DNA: TGTGCCAGCAACTTACTCGGACAGGGGGCCGTAGATACGCAGTATTTT.

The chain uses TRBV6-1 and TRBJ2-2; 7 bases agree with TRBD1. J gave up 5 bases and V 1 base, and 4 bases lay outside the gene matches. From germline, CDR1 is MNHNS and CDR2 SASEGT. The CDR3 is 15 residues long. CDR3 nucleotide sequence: TGTGCCAGCAGTGAAGGTGTGACAGGGACCGGGGAGCTGTTTTTT. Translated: CASSEGVTGTGELFF.

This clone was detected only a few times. CDR3 loop: CASSLVGHGEVQYF. CDR3 coding DNA: TGCGCCAGCAGCCTGGTAGGCCATGGGGAAGTGCAGTACTTC. The chain combines TRBV5-1 with TRBJ2-7; D not resolved. V lost 4 bases to trimming and J lost 9 bases, with 20 bases between them. The CDR3 contains 14 residues. Per the germline V gene, CDR1 is SGHRS and CDR2 is YFSETQ.